This T cell receptor beta chain was identified during a study of cytomegalovirus exposure and HLA in healthy donors. Amplification used 60 Vbeta primers and 13 Jbeta primers. Assay used: immunoSEQ multiplex PCR; TCRdb lists only in-frame clones, some missing. The table records 90,000 to 100,000 clones, roughly 80% of them present only once. The sequencing input was PBMCs. This receptor was taken from a man aged 35 to 55 in good health and CMV-seronegative.

This CDR3 reads CASSFGGGLETQYF. The CDR3 DNA reads TGTGCCAGCAGCTTCGGAGGGGGCTTGGAGACCCAGTACTTC. The chain uses TRBV5-4 and TRBJ2-5; tentative D call: TRBD1 (7 bases). The V end was cut by 2 bases, the J end by 5 bases, with 13 bases between. The germline CDR1 and CDR2 sequences are SGHNT and YYREEE (reference sequence). The CDR3 is 14 amino acids.